The 8 T cell receptor beta chains listed next were all sequenced from one sample in a study of cytomegalovirus exposure and HLA in healthy donors. The study ran its PCR with 60 Vbeta and 13 Jbeta primers. Generated by immunoSEQ multiplex PCR, the TCRdb table keeps only in-frame clones and is missing some. The repertoire holds approximately 170,000 clones, roughly 80% seen once, with 1.9% in the top ten. The material sequenced was PBMCs. These receptors were taken from a human donor in good health.

This clone was recorded a few times. The rearrangement uses TRBV11-2 and TRBJ2-1; 16 bases are shared with TRBD2. The CDR3 is 15 amino acids. Germline CDR1 reads SGHAT; CDR2 reads FQNNGV. V lost 5 bases and J lost 15; bases outside the gene matches: 10. The CDR3 protein is CASSGGLAGGRGPFF. The CDR3 coding sequence is TGTGCCAGCAGCGGGGGACTAGCGGGGGGGCGCGGACCGTTCTTC. Complete variable domain (other parts from reference TRBV11-2 and TRBJ2-1): EAGVAQSPRYKIIEKRQSVAFWCNPISGHATLYWYQQILGQGPKLLIQFQNNGVVDDSQLPKDRFSAERLKGVDSTLKIQPAKLEDSAVYLCASSGGLAGGRGPFFGPGTRLTVL.

The V call is TRBV14, the J call TRBJ2-5; 7 bases map to TRBD2. Germline-derived CDR1 and CDR2 are SGHDN and FVKESK. CDR3 size: 13 residues. The V and J ends lost 4 bases and 7 bases, in that order; junction bases with no gene match: 6. The CDR3 loop reads CASSRGGPGTQYF. CDR3 coding DNA: TGTGCCAGCAGCCGCGGGGGTCCCGGGACCCAGTACTTC.

V is TRBV2 and J is TRBJ1-6; 8 bases map to TRBD1. Germline loops: CDR1 SNHLY, CDR2 FYNNEI. Germline trimming cut 6 bases from V and 9 bases from J; bases unmatched to any gene: 7. This CDR3 has 14 amino acids. CDR3 sequence reads: CASRPGQGISPLHF. CDR3 DNA sequence: TGTGCCAGCAGGCCAGGACAGGGTATTTCACCCCTCCACTTT.

The chain couples TRBV7-2 to TRBJ2-2, with 8 bases lining up with TRBD2. This CDR3 region has 15 residues. J gave up 5 bases and V 2 bases, and 4 bases lay outside the gene matches. CDR1 is SGHTA and CDR2 is FQGNSA in the germline V gene. The CDR3, as DNA: TGTGCCAGCAGCTTAATCGGGGGGGGGACCGGGGAGCTGTTTTTT. This encodes CASSLIGGGTGELFF.

The CDR3 here is CSVTWGLGEAFF. Written as DNA, the CDR3 is TGCAGCGTGACGTGGGGCTTGGGCGAAGCTTTCTTT. V gene TRBV29-1 combines with J gene TRBJ1-1, with D possibly being TRBD1 (5 bases). This CDR3 has 12 residues. Between the trimmed V and J ends, which lost 6 bases and 8 bases, there was a span of 16 bases. Germline V CDR1 and CDR2: SQVTM, ANQGSEA.

The chain recombines TRBV10-3 with TRBJ2-7, with D possibly matching TRBD2 (6 bases). The ends were cut back, 4 bases at V and 3 bases at J, with 22 bases in the middle. Germline V gene lookup returns CDR1 ENHRY and CDR2 SYGVKD. This CDR3 region has 17 residues. CDR3 residues: CAISGQGKEGFGYEQYF. For the CDR3, the DNA is TGTGCCATCAGTGGCCAAGGAAAGGAGGGTTTCGGCTACGAGCAGTACTTC.

This rearrangement joins TRBV10-3 to TRBJ1-1, with TRBD1 matching 7 bases. CDR1 is ENHRY, CDR2 SYGVKD, per germline. The junction had 6 bases not matched to a gene; V was cut back by 4 bases and J by 7 bases. This CDR3 comprises 13 residues. CDR3 region: CAISAGQPVEAFF. The DNA of the CDR3 is TGTGCCATCAGTGCGGGACAGCCCGTTGAAGCTTTCTTT.

V usage is TRBV7-2 and J usage is TRBJ1-1; no firm D call. V lost 6 bases, J lost 2 bases, and 22 bases lay in between. Per the germline V gene, CDR1 is SGHTA and CDR2 is FQGNSA. The CDR3 extends over 17 amino acids. The CDR3 bases are TGTGCCAGCAGTCCCATTAGAGCCATGCTACCCAACACTGAAGCTTTCTTT. It translates to CASSPIRAMLPNTEAFF.